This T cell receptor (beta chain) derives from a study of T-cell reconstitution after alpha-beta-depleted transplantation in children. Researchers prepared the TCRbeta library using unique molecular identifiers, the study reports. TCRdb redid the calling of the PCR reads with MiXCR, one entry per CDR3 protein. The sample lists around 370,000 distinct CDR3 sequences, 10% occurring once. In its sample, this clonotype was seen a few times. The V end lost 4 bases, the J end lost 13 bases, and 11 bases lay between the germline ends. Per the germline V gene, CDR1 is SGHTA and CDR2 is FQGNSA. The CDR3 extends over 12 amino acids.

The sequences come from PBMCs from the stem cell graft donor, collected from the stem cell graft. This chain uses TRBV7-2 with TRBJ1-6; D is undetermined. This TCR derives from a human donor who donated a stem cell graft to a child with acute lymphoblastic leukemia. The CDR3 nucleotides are TGTGCCAGCAGCTCCTCTCTCCCGCCCCTCCACTTT. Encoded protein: CASSSSLPPLHF.